Given below is one T cell receptor beta chain in context. This entry comes from a study of OX40 agonist ivuxolimab in advanced cancers. Assay used: immunoSEQ multiplex PCR; TCRdb lists only in-frame clones, some missing. The sample lists some 63,000 clones, roughly 93% occurring once. Samples of blood were obtained at baseline, on cycle 4 day 1, and on cycle 7 day 1. Losses at the gene ends were 2 bases for V and 4 bases for J; bases not matched to a gene: 5. The CDR3 totals 14 residues. The germline gives CDR1 SGHNT, CDR2 YYREEE (reference sequence). This chain links TRBV5-4 with TRBJ2-7; 8 bases agree with TRBD2. This material consisted of CD4+ or CD8+ T cells sorted from blood, taken in a trial of the OX40 agonist ivuxolimab. The sequence came from an adult with an advanced solid tumor such as melanoma, head and neck, liver or kidney cancer. The CDR3 coding sequence is TGTGCCAGCAGCTTACGGACTAGCATTTACGAGCAGTACTTC. Amino acid sequence: CASSLRTSIYEQYF.